Following are 27 T cell receptor beta chains from one sample sequenced in a study of T cells of healthy individuals. From the 5' RACE reads, TCRdb called clonotypes with MiXCR, one entry per CDR3 protein. The sample consists of 90,000 to 100,000 distinct CDR3 sequences, around 17% of them appearing once. All receptors derive from a human donor in good health.

The chain joins TRBV6-1 to TRBJ2-7; 9 bases align to TRBD1. Per germline, CDR1 MNHNS and CDR2 SASEGT. V dropped 7 bases and J dropped 5; count of bases not matched to a gene: 12. The CDR3 is made up of 15 amino acids. The CDR3 here is CASNPRQGGFDEQYF. The CDR3 DNA reads TGTGCCAGCAACCCAAGACAGGGGGGATTCGACGAGCAGTACTTC.

This clonotype was counted many times. The rearrangement joins TRBV6-2 or TRBV6-3 to TRBJ2-3; 7 nucleotides agree with TRBD1. CDR3 length: 13 amino acids. The germline CDR1 and CDR2 sequences are MNHEY and SVGEGT. V was clipped by 6 bases and J by 5 bases; unmatched bases: 5. The chain's CDR3 is CASSPTGVDTQYF. The CDR3 bases are TGTGCCAGCAGCCCAACAGGGGTAGATACGCAGTATTTT.

This clonotype has at least ten counts. The rearrangement joins TRBV7-9 to TRBJ1-1, with 10 bases fitting TRBD1. The CDR3 spans 15 residues. The V and J ends lost 2 bases and 5 bases, in that order; junction bases with no gene match: 5. Germline CDR1 SEHNR, CDR2 FQNEAQ (reference sequence). CDR3 nucleotide sequence: TGTGCCAGCAGCTTATTTAGGACAGGGGGAACTGAAGCTTTCTTT. This sequence encodes CASSLFRTGGTEAFF.

This clonotype has more than one count but fewer than ten. The chain has TRBV7-6 and TRBJ2-3, with D possibly TRBD2 on 5 matching bases. The ends were cut back, 5 bases at V and 5 bases at J, with 20 bases in the middle. Germline values: CDR1 SGHVS, CDR2 FNYEAQ. There are 16 residues in the CDR3. The CDR3 DNA sequence: TGTGCCAGCAGCAGAGAGCCCGCCGCGAGGGTAGATACGCAGTATTTT. This sequence encodes CASSREPAARVDTQYF.

The CDR3 region is CASSLGGDLYF. Written as DNA, the CDR3 is TGTGCCAGCAGCTTAGGGGGTGATCTGTACTTC. The chain carries TRBV7-2 and TRBJ2-7, with D uncertain. The germline V gene encodes CDR1 SGHTA and CDR2 FQGNSA. V was cut by 1 base and J by 12 bases, with 10 bases left in between. The CDR3 runs 11 residues.

This clonotype was found a few times. The V and J genes are TRBV7-9 and TRBJ2-5; the match to TRBD1 covers 8 bases. This CDR3 has 16 residues. From germline, CDR1 is SEHNR and CDR2 FQNEAQ (reference sequence). V shed 4 bases and J 1 base; nucleotides not matched to a gene: 8. CDR3 nucleotide sequence: TGTGCCAGCAGCTCCGGACAGGGCATCCCCCAAGAGACCCAGTACTTC. It specifies CASSSGQGIPQETQYF.

A few counts support this clonotype. The chain recombines TRBV20-1 with TRBJ2-2, with 8 bases lining up with TRBD2. J was trimmed by 4 bases and V by 6 bases; bases with no gene match: 7. The CDR3 is made up of 14 amino acids. Germline V CDR1 and CDR2: DFQATT, SNEGSKA (reference sequence). The CDR3: CSARSGGVTGELFF. Here the CDR3 DNA reads TGCAGTGCCCGTTCGGGGGGGGTCACCGGGGAGCTGTTTTTT.

This clonotype came up a few times. The V gene is TRBV6-6, the J gene TRBJ2-2; D is uncertain. The length of the CDR3 is 15 residues. The V gene lost 6 bases and the J gene lost 0 bases, with 11 bases spanning the gap. Germline V gene sequence: CDR1 MNHNY, CDR2 SVGAGI (reference sequence). DNA of the CDR3: TGTGCCAGCAGACTACAGCTTACGAACACCGGGGAGCTGTTTTTT. It specifies CASRLQLTNTGELFF.

V gene TRBV20-1 combines with J gene TRBJ2-3; perhaps TRBD2 as D (5 bases). The germline gives CDR1 DFQATT, CDR2 SNEGSKA (reference sequence). V lost 2 bases, J lost 12 bases, and 15 bases lay in between. This CDR3 has 12 amino acids. CDR3 loop: CSARQKAAIQYF. The CDR3 coding sequence is TGCAGTGCTAGACAGAAAGCGGCGATTCAGTATTTT.

This clonotype was observed at least ten times. The rearrangement uses TRBV20-1 and TRBJ2-7; 7 bases map to TRBD1. V was clipped by 3 bases and J by 3 bases; unmatched bases: 8. CDR1 and CDR2 from the germline V gene are DFQATT and SNEGSKA (reference sequence). The CDR3 loop spans 14 amino acids. In DNA form, the CDR3 reads TGCAGTGCTAGGGCCGGGACAGCGTTCTACGAGCAGTACTTC. Translation gives CSARAGTAFYEQYF.

This chain connects TRBV24-1 to TRBJ2-1, with 7 bases lining up with TRBD1. The CDR3 runs 13 residues. CDR1 and CDR2 from the germline V gene are KGHDR and SFDVKD. Germline trimming cut 7 bases from V and 8 bases from J; bases unmatched to any gene: 7. The CDR3: CATRDRWTDEQFF. The CDR3 DNA follows: TGTGCCACCAGGGACAGGTGGACGGATGAGCAGTTCTTC.

This sequence joins TRBV2 and TRBJ2-7; possibly TRBD1 or TRBD2 for D (5 bases each). Germline assignment: CDR1 SNHLY and CDR2 FYNNEI. The CDR3 loop spans 15 amino acids. Trimming pared 2 bases from V and 0 bases from J, leaving 11 bases between. The CDR3 sequence is CASSETGLSSYEQYF. The CDR3 region has the DNA TGTGCCAGCAGTGAAACGGGGCTGAGCTCCTACGAGCAGTACTTC. The complete variable domain, with remaining parts taken from reference TRBV2 and TRBJ2-7, reads EPEVTQTPSHQVTQMGQEVILRCVPISNHLYFYWYRQILGQKVEFLVSFYNNEISEKSEIFDDQFSVERPDGSNFTLKIRSTKLEDSAMYFCASSETGLSSYEQYFGPGTRLTVT.

The rearrangement uses TRBV4-2 and TRBJ2-7, with D possibly TRBD1 on 5 matching bases. The CDR3 sequence is 13 residues long. Germline assignment: CDR1 LGHNA and CDR2 YNFKEQ. Trimming pared 0 bases from V and 4 bases from J, leaving 7 bases between. CDR3: CASSQDYRYEQYF. CDR3 DNA sequence: TGTGCCAGCAGCCAAGATTACAGGTACGAGCAGTACTTC.

This clonotype was detected many times. The chain has TRBV4-3 and TRBJ1-2, with D tentatively TRBD1 (5 bases). CDR1 LGHNA and CDR2 YSLEER come from the germline V gene. The CDR3 is made up of 14 amino acids. The germline V and J ends were trimmed by 0 bases and 2 bases, with 7 bases remaining between them. CDR3 in amino acids: CASSQDSGNYGYTF. The CDR3 DNA reads TGCGCCAGCAGCCAAGATTCAGGGAACTATGGCTACACCTTC.

This clonotype was seen a handful of times. The J gene is TRBJ2-1, the V gene TRBV11-2, with 9 bases that match TRBD2. From germline, CDR1 is SGHAT and CDR2 FQNNGV. The CDR3 loop spans 16 amino acids. The J segment lost 3 bases and the V segment lost 6 bases, leaving 9 bases of the junction unmatched. CDR3 bases: TGTGCCAGCAGATCAATAGCGGGAGTTAACTACAATGAGCAGTTCTTC. Translated, it gives CASRSIAGVNYNEQFF.

Only a few counts were recorded for this clonotype. The rearrangement links TRBV6-2 or TRBV6-3 to TRBJ2-7; D assignment may be TRBD1 or TRBD2 (6 bases each). V lost 6 bases to trimming and J lost 2 bases, with 14 bases between them. The CDR3 is made up of 14 amino acids. The germline CDR1 and CDR2 sequences are MNHEY and SVGEGT. CDR3 in DNA: TGTGCCAGCAGCCTCGGGGGCGGAACCTACGAGCAGTACTTC. It specifies CASSLGGGTYEQYF.

This clonotype was detected only a few times. The J gene is TRBJ2-7, the V gene TRBV20-1; 12 nucleotides align to TRBD2. Trimming at V came to 4 bases and at J to 2 bases, leaving 3 bases not matched to a gene. The CDR3 loop spans 14 amino acids. The germline V gene has CDR1 DFQATT and CDR2 SNEGSKA (reference sequence). The CDR3 sequence is CSAKTSGGPYEQYF. Here the CDR3 DNA reads TGCAGTGCTAAGACTAGCGGGGGCCCCTACGAGCAGTACTTC.

The chain links TRBV6-6 to TRBJ1-5; D is undetermined. The CDR3 has 17 amino acids. V gave up 7 bases and J gave up 0 bases, with 19 bases separating them. Germline V gives CDR1 MNHNY, CDR2 SVGAGI (reference sequence). The CDR3 DNA reads as TGTGCCAGCAATACGGGAGAGGGCGTTGCTAGCAATCAGCCCCAGCATTTT. It translates to CASNTGEGVASNQPQHF.

This clonotype was observed at least ten times. The chain couples TRBV15 to TRBJ1-4, with no clear D. Trimming left V 0 bases short and J 1 base short, with 12 bases between. The CDR3 has 17 amino acids. Germline values: CDR1 LNHNV, CDR2 YYDKDF (reference sequence). This chain's CDR3 is CATSRDPTIGTNEKLFF. Here the CDR3 DNA reads TGTGCCACCAGCAGAGATCCGACTATCGGAACTAATGAAAAACTGTTTTTT.

The chain joins TRBV7-9 to TRBJ1-1; maybe TRBD1 (6 bases). Germline lookup yields CDR1 SEHNR and CDR2 FQNEAQ (reference sequence). The CDR3 extends over 17 amino acids. V was pared by 4 bases and J by 3 bases, with 21 bases between. CDR3 nucleotide sequence: TGTGCCAGCAGCTCCCCGCCGGGACAAGGTCCCGACACTGAAGCTTTCTTT. Protein product: CASSSPPGQGPDTEAFF.

This clonotype appeared a few times. The chain is built from TRBV28 and TRBJ2-7; D assignment may be TRBD1 or TRBD2 (6 bases each). Trimming cost V 6 bases and J 9 bases, with 12 bases left between them. Germline CDR1 is MDHEN and CDR2 is SYDVKM. The CDR3 extends over 11 amino acids. As DNA, the CDR3 is TGTGCCAGCAGCCGGGGGCGTGGGCAGTACTTC. This encodes CASSRGRGQYF.

A few counts support this clonotype. J is TRBJ1-1 and V is TRBV12-3 or TRBV12-4; D is ambiguous. CDR3 size: 11 residues. Trimming took off 6 bases at V and 6 bases at J, with 8 bases between the two ends. In DNA, the CDR3 is TGTGCCAGCAGCCCTGTGTCTGAAGCTTTCTTT. Encoded protein: CASSPVSEAFF.

The table lists this clonotype with a few counts. The chain uses TRBV25-1 and TRBJ1-1, with 9 bases lining up with TRBD1. Per the germline V gene, CDR1 is MGHDK and CDR2 is SYGVNS. The CDR3 is 15 amino acids. V dropped 3 bases and J dropped 4; count of bases not matched to a gene: 6. CDR3 sequence reads: CASSDGDRVGTEAFF. CDR3 nucleotide sequence: TGTGCCAGCAGTGATGGGGACAGGGTTGGCACTGAAGCTTTCTTT.

This clonotype came up a few times. The rearrangement uses TRBV9 and TRBJ2-6, with TRBD1 as a possible D gene (6 bases). Trimming pared 1 base from V and 1 base from J, leaving 15 bases between. CDR1 SGDLS and CDR2 YYNGEE come from the germline V gene. The CDR3 extends over 18 amino acids. The CDR3 sequence: CASSVQVRGTSGANVLTF. CDR3 nucleotides: TGTGCCAGCAGCGTACAGGTCAGGGGCACATCTGGGGCCAACGTCCTGACTTTC.

There are a few counts of this clonotype. This chain links TRBV10-3 with TRBJ2-5, with TRBD1 matching 9 bases. Germline values: CDR1 ENHRY, CDR2 SYGVKD. J lost 4 bases, V lost 4 bases, and 7 bases had no gene match. This CDR3 has 15 residues. CDR3 region: CAISATGGIGETQYF. The CDR3 coding sequence is TGTGCCATCAGTGCGACAGGGGGGATCGGAGAGACCCAGTACTTC.

This clonotype was counted ten times or more. This chain links TRBV20-1 with TRBJ2-2; 7 bases agree with TRBD2. Germline CDR1 is DFQATT and CDR2 is SNEGSKA (reference sequence). Germline trimming cut 7 bases from V and 1 base from J; bases unmatched to any gene: 3. This CDR3 has 13 residues. The CDR3 bases are TGCAGTGTCGAGCGGGAGAACACCGGGGAGCTGTTTTTT. This encodes CSVERENTGELFF.

V and J are TRBV3-1 and TRBJ1-1; 7 bases fit TRBD1. V lost 0 bases and J lost 10; bases outside the gene matches: 2. CDR1 and CDR2 (germline): LGHDT, YNNKEL (reference sequence). The CDR3 extends over 12 amino acids. CDR3: CASSQEQGRAFF. Written as DNA, the CDR3 is TGTGCCAGCAGCCAAGAACAGGGGAGAGCTTTCTTT.